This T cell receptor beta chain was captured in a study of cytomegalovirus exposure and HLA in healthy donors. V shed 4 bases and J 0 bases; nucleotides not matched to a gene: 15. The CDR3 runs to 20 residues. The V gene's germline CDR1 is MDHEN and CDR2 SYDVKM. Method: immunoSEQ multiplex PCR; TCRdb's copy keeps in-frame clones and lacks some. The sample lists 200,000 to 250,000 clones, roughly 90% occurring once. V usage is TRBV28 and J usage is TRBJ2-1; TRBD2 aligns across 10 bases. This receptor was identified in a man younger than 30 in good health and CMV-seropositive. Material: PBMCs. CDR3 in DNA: TGTGCCAGCAGTTCACGCTATCCCCGGGCTAGCGGGAGCTCCTACAATGAGCAGTTCTTC. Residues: CASSSRYPRASGSSYNEQFF.